This is a list of T cell receptor beta chains from one sample in a study of OX40 agonist ivuxolimab in advanced cancers. Profiled with immunoSEQ multiplex PCR; TCRdb holds only in-frame clones, not every one. The table lists around 80,000 clones, 85% to 90% of them singletons, with 2.5% to 3% in the top ten. The source material was CD4+ or CD8+ T cells sorted from blood, sampled in a trial of the OX40 agonist ivuxolimab. The source is an adult with an advanced solid tumor such as melanoma, head and neck, liver or kidney cancer. Both conserved end residues are part of each CDR3. A D gene is named only where the DNA matches it firmly. Only some rows state a clone size, as once, few, many or a class for expanded clones.

-,TRBV2,TRBJ1-5,few,TGTGCCAGCGGGACGGAAAGCAATCAGCCCCAGCATTTT,CASGTESNQPQHF
-,TRBV5-4,TRBJ2-5,-,TGTGCCAGCAGCTCTATAGGGGGGGGCGTGGAGACCCAGTACTTC,CASSSIGGGVETQYF
TRBD1,TRBV10-3,TRBJ1-6,few,TGTGCCAGCTCGGGACAGGATAATTCACCCCTCCACTTT,CASSGQDNSPLHF
-,TRBV28,TRBJ2-7,-,TGTGCCAGCAGTCCGGCCGGACAGAGCTTATCCTACGAGCAGTACTTC,CASSPAGQSLSYEQYF
TRBD1,TRBV7-8,TRBJ1-2,-,TGTGCCAGCAGCTTAGTTCTTTCTCGCAGACAGGGGGCGTTTTATGGCTACACCTTC,CASSLVLSRRQGAFYGYTF
-,TRBV5-6,TRBJ2-3,-,TGTGCCAGCAGCTTGCAGGGGTTAAGCACAGATACGCAGTATTTT,CASSLQGLSTDTQYF
TRBD1,TRBV7-2,TRBJ2-1,-,TGTGCCAGCAGCTTAGATGGGACAGGGAGCTACAATGAGCAGTTCTTC,CASSLDGTGSYNEQFF
-,TRBV2,TRBJ2-1,-,TGTGCCAGCAGTGCGAACACCTACAATGAGCAGTTCTTC,CASSANTYNEQFF
TRBD2,TRBV7-2,TRBJ2-7,-,TGTGCCAGCAGCTTACTGCGGGGCGGGGGACACGAGCAGTACTTC,CASSLLRGGGHEQYF
-,TRBV28,TRBJ1-5,-,TGTGCCAGCAGTTTAAAGGGAAGGTTGAATCAGCCCCAGCATTTT,CASSLKGRLNQPQHF
-,TRBV18,TRBJ2-5,-,TGTGCCAGCTCACCAGGGGAAGAGACCCAGTACTTC,CASSPGEETQYF
-,TRBV7-2,TRBJ1-6,-,TGTGCCAGCAGCTTAGACACAGGACCGAATTCACCCCTCCACTTT,CASSLDTGPNSPLHF
-,TRBV18,TRBJ1-1,few,TGTGCCAGCTCCAGGGGCAGGGACACTGAAGCTTTCTTT,CASSRGRDTEAFF
TRBD1,TRBV10-3,TRBJ2-2,-,TGTGCCTCCAACAGGGGATATACCGGGGAGCTGTTTTTT,CASNRGYTGELFF
TRBD1,TRBV28,TRBJ1-5,-,TGTGCCAGCAGGGCTACAGGGGGAAGTCAGCCCCAGCATTTT,CASRATGGSQPQHF
-,TRBV19,TRBJ1-5,-,TGCGCCAGTAGGGGACCCGACCAGCCCCAGCATTTT,CASRGPDQPQHF
-,TRBV5-4,TRBJ1-2,-,TGTGCCAGCAGCTCCACAGGGTTAGGGGGCTACACCTTC,CASSSTGLGGYTF
TRBD2,TRBV28,TRBJ2-1,-,TGTGCCAGCAGTCCTCCTAGCGGGGGGCTCAATGAGCAGTTCTTC,CASSPPSGGLNEQFF
TRBD1,TRBV15,TRBJ1-3,-,TGTGCCACCAGCAGAGAGACAGGGGGCACGTCTGGAAACACCATATATTTT,CATSRETGGTSGNTIYF
-,TRBV28,TRBJ1-1,-,TGTGCCAGCAGTCCCCGGGACGCACTAGCTTTCTTT,CASSPRDALAFF
TRBD1,TRBV2,TRBJ1-2,-,TGTGCCAGCAGTGAACGGGGACAGTCTGGCTACACCTTC,CASSERGQSGYTF
-,TRBV27,TRBJ2-1,few,TGTGCCAGCAGGGAGGGAAACTACAATGAGCAGTTCTTC,CASREGNYNEQFF
TRBD1,TRBV5-1,TRBJ2-2,-,TGCGCCAGCAGCTCCGGGACAGAAGGGGAGCTGTTTTTT,CASSSGTEGELFF
-,TRBV5-3,TRBJ1-6,-,TGTGCCAGAAGCTTGGTTTACGGGTCACCCCTCCACTTT,CARSLVYGSPLHF
TRBD1,TRBV5-8,TRBJ1-2,-,TGTGCCAGCAGCCAGGGACAGGGGCTTAACTATGGCTACACCTTC,CASSQGQGLNYGYTF
-,TRBV7-2,TRBJ1-3,-,TGTGCCAGCAGCCAGGGGACCCGAAGGTCTGGAAACACCATATATTTT,CASSQGTRRSGNTIYF
-,TRBV14,TRBJ1-6,few,TGTGCCAGCAGCCGCGGGGGCGAGATTCGAAATTCACCCCTCCACTTT,CASSRGGEIRNSPLHF
-,TRBV19,TRBJ1-6,-,TGTGCCAGTAGTATACGACAGGACTATTCACCCCTCCACTTT,CASSIRQDYSPLHF
-,TRBV7-2,TRBJ1-5,-,TGTGCCAGCAGCTTCAGGGATTTACAGCCCCAGCATTTT,CASSFRDLQPQHF